The 24 T cell receptor beta chains reported below all come from one sample, sequenced in a study of cytomegalovirus exposure and HLA in healthy donors (dated by TCRdb to 2016 to 2017). The method was the immunoSEQ multiplex PCR assay. The multiplex PCR relied on a mix of 60 forward primers for TCR Vbeta segments and 13 reverse primers for TCR Jbeta segments. As stored in TCRdb, this immuneACCESS dataset retains in-frame rearrangements with V and J assigned. A fraction of the clones does not appear; measured against another copy, unresolved V genes explain less than half of the discrepancy, and the remainder lacks a known reason. The sample's records list more than 40,000 clones. More than 2% of the sample belongs to the ten largest clones. Sequences were obtained from PBMCs. The origin of the receptors is a woman between 40 and 50 years old in good health and CMV-seronegative.

The chain employs TRBV7-3 and TRBJ2-5, with 7 bases aligning to TRBD2. Germline V gives CDR1 SGHTA, CDR2 FQGTGA. This CDR3 has 15 residues. The J segment lost 3 bases and the V segment lost 1 base, leaving 5 bases of the junction unmatched. The CDR3 protein is CASSLSGGEEETQYF. The CDR3 DNA is TGTGCCAGCAGCTTAAGTGGGGGGGAGGAAGAGACCCAGTACTTC.

This rearrangement joins TRBV11-2 to TRBJ1-3; 10 positions agree with TRBD1. After removal of 5 bases from V and 8 bases from J, the junction contained 6 bases not matched to a gene. Germline lookup yields CDR1 SGHAT and CDR2 FQNNGV. The CDR3 totals 14 residues. The chain's CDR3 is CASSLPGQGHTIYF. CDR3 bases: TGTGCCAGCAGCCTACCGGGACAGGGGCACACCATATATTTT.

V gene TRBV6-1 combines with J gene TRBJ2-1, with D perhaps matching TRBD1 (6 bases). Germline V gene lookup returns CDR1 MNHNS and CDR2 SASEGT. This CDR3 is 15 amino acids long. Between the trimmed V and J ends, which lost 6 bases and 8 bases, there was a span of 20 bases. The chain's CDR3 is CASSVIGQGSDEQFF. As DNA, the CDR3 is TGTGCCAGCAGCGTTATCGGGCAGGGGAGCGATGAGCAGTTCTTC.

The chain links TRBV6-5 to TRBJ2-7; the match to TRBD2 covers 11 bases. CDR1 is MNHEY, CDR2 SVGAGI, per germline. The trim removed 5 bases at V and 7 bases at J, leaving 7 bases unmatched. There are 14 residues in the CDR3. CDR3: CASSEIAGGREQYF. The CDR3 coding sequence is TGTGCCAGCAGTGAGATAGCGGGGGGGCGAGAGCAGTACTTC.

The chain couples TRBV5-1 to TRBJ1-6; tentatively, D is TRBD1 (5 bases). Germline V gives CDR1 SGHRS, CDR2 YFSETQ. Trimming cost V 4 bases and J 5 bases, with 13 bases left between them. The CDR3 length is 15 residues. The CDR3 loop is CASSPEGLNNSPLHF. CDR3 in DNA: TGCGCCAGCAGCCCGGAGGGACTGAATAATTCACCCCTCCACTTT. The entire variable domain, with the rest obtained from reference TRBV5-1 and TRBJ1-6, is as follows: KAGVTQTPRYLIKTRGQQVTLSCSPISGHRSVSWYQQTPGQGLQFLFEYFSETQRNKGNFPGRFSGRQFSNSRSEMNVSTLELGDSALYLCASSPEGLNNSPLHFGNGTRLTVT.

The CDR3 region is CASSVLPDFRGQETQYF. CDR3 sequence (DNA): TGTGCCAGCAGCGTACTACCCGATTTCCGGGGTCAAGAGACCCAGTACTTC. The gene calls are TRBV9 and TRBJ2-5; possible D gene TRBD2, 5 bases. V was pared by 1 base and J by 2 bases, with 18 bases between. Germline-derived CDR1 and CDR2 are SGDLS and YYNGEE. The CDR3 consists of 17 residues.

The chain recombines TRBV28 with TRBJ2-7, with a weak D call TRBD2 (6 bases). The germline gives CDR1 MDHEN, CDR2 SYDVKM. The CDR3 totals 13 residues. Trimming took off 7 bases at V and 4 bases at J, with 14 bases between the two ends. The CDR3 coding sequence is TGTGCCAGCACGCGGGACCCCAAGTACGAGCAGTACTTC. Protein product: CASTRDPKYEQYF.

This chain joins TRBV28 and TRBJ2-7; TRBD1 aligns across 9 bases. CDR1 is MDHEN, CDR2 SYDVKM, per germline. V gave up 9 bases and J gave up 4 bases; unmatched junction bases: 10. The CDR3 runs 14 residues. The DNA for the CDR3 is TGTGCCAGTTGGGGTGGGACAGGGTTTTACGAGCAGTACTTC. Protein: CASWGGTGFYEQYF.

The chain couples TRBV10-3 to TRBJ1-3; TRBD1 is a possible D gene (6 bases). This CDR3 is built from 17 residues. In germline, CDR1 is ENHRY, CDR2 SYGVKD. V lost 4 bases and J 0 bases, leaving 16 bases between the germline ends. CDR3 sequence reads: CAISGPTGDFSGNTIYF. The CDR3 nucleotides are TGTGCCATCAGTGGTCCGACAGGCGATTTCTCTGGAAACACCATATATTTT.

The rearrangement joins TRBV18 to TRBJ2-7; 13 bases fit TRBD2. This CDR3 spans 19 amino acids. From germline, CDR1 is KGHSH and CDR2 LQKENI. The V segment lost 3 bases and the J segment 9 bases; nucleotides outside the gene matches: 20. For the CDR3, the DNA is TGTGCCAGCTCACCTTTTGGGACTAGCGGGACATCCCCAGGTTTCACGCAGTACTTC. Translating gives CASSPFGTSGTSPGFTQYF. Complete variable domain (other parts from reference TRBV18 and TRBJ2-7): NAGVMQNPRHLVRRRGQEARLRCSPMKGHSHVYWYRQLPEEGLKFMVYLQKENIIDESGMPKERFSAEFPKEGPSILRIQQVVRGDSAAYFCASSPFGTSGTSPGFTQYFGPGTRLTVT.

The chain has TRBV6-4 and TRBJ2-1, with D unclear. V was trimmed by 3 bases and J by 4 bases, leaving 10 bases between them. The length of the CDR3 is 14 residues. Germline V gene data show CDR1 as MRHNA and CDR2 as SNTAGT. Written as DNA, the CDR3 is TGTGCCAGCAGTGAATCACTGACTTACAATGAGCAGTTCTTC. This gives the protein CASSESLTYNEQFF.

With respect to this clone: The germline gene is not matched at one end of the junction; a read error may be the cause. The rearrangement links TRBV19 to TRBJ1-2, with 7 bases fitting TRBD1. The CDR3 runs 9 residues. Germline CDR1 and CDR2: LNHDA and SQIVND (reference sequence). As DNA, the CDR3 is TGTGCCAGTAGCGGGACAGAAGCCTTC. This translates into CASSGTEAF. Supplemented by reference TRBV19 and TRBJ1-2, the full variable domain reads DGGITQSPKYLFRKEGQNVTLSCEQNLNHDAMYWYRQDPGQGLRLIYYSQIVNDFQKGDIAEGYSVSREKKESFPLTVTSAQKNPTAFYLCASSGTEAFGSGTRLTVV.

The chain uses TRBV7-2 and TRBJ2-7; the D is unclear. The CDR3 runs 12 residues. The germline gives CDR1 SGHTA, CDR2 FQGNSA. Between the trimmed V and J ends, which lost 3 bases and 0 bases, there was a span of 3 bases. The CDR3 region has the DNA TGTGCCAGCAGCTTCTTCTCCTACGAGCAGTACTTC. Protein sequence: CASSFFSYEQYF.

The rearrangement uses TRBV4-3 and TRBJ2-3; 9 bases map to TRBD2. CDR1 is LGHNA, CDR2 YSLEER, per germline. V lost 3 bases and J lost 3; bases outside the gene matches: 4. CDR3 length: 15 residues. DNA of the CDR3: TGCGCCAGCAGCCAGGGACTAGCAGTAACAGATACGCAGTATTTT. This translates into CASSQGLAVTDTQYF.

V and J are TRBV27 and TRBJ1-5; possibly TRBD1 for D (6 bases). Germline V gene lookup returns CDR1 MNHEY and CDR2 SMNVEV (reference sequence). The CDR3 has 15 amino acids. The germline V and J ends were trimmed by 6 bases and 0 bases, with 12 bases remaining between them. The CDR3 nucleotides are TGTGCCAGCAGCAACAGACAGGATAGCAATCAGCCCCAGCATTTT. Residues: CASSNRQDSNQPQHF.

This chain uses TRBV10-3 with TRBJ1-6, with 7 bases identical to TRBD1. V lost 4 bases to trimming and J lost 7 bases; unmatched junction nucleotides: 4. Germline V gene lookup returns CDR1 ENHRY and CDR2 SYGVKD. CDR3 length equals 14 residues. The CDR3, as DNA: TGTGCCATCAGTGTAGGGACAGAGAATTCACCCCTCCACTTT. Encoded protein: CAISVGTENSPLHF.

The chain links TRBV7-3 to TRBJ1-1; D might be TRBD1 (5 bases). Deletions cut 2 bases from V and 4 bases from J, with 17 bases between. Germline CDR1 reads SGHTA; CDR2 reads FQGTGA. The length of the CDR3 is 16 residues. The CDR3 DNA reads TGTGCCAGCAGCTTAGGGATTGGGGCCCTGAGCACTGAAGCTTTCTTT. Translated, it gives CASSLGIGALSTEAFF. Looking up the rest from reference TRBV7-3 and TRBJ1-1 gives the full variable domain: GAGVSQTPSNKVTEKGKYVELRCDPISGHTALYWYRQSLGQGPEFLIYFQGTGAADDSGLPNDRFFAVRPEGSVSTLKIQRTERGDSAVYLCASSLGIGALSTEAFFGQGTRLTVV.

Details on this clone: Other DNA sequences from this sample encode an identical CDR3 as well. This rearrangement joins TRBV29-1 to TRBJ2-1; 7 positions agree with TRBD2. Losses at the gene ends were 3 bases for V and 1 base for J; bases not matched to a gene: 0. Per the germline V gene, CDR1 is SQVTM and CDR2 is ANQGSEA. The CDR3 covers 13 residues. The CDR3 nucleotides are TGCAGCGTTGAGCGGGAGTCCTACAATGAGCAGTTCTTC. Its translation is CSVERESYNEQFF.

Turning to this clone: A read error may account for a junction end that differs from germline. This sequence joins TRBV5-1 and TRBJ2-3, with unresolved D. Per the germline V gene, CDR1 is SGHRS and CDR2 is YFSETQ. This CDR3 is 15 amino acids long. CDR3 region: CASSERTESTDKQYF. The CDR3 bases are TGCGCCAGCAGCGAAAGAACAGAGAGCACAGATAAGCAGTATTTT.

CDR3 nucleotide sequence: TGCGCCAGCAGCCAAGGGGGCGGGAGGGGCCGAGGGGAGCAGTACTTC. Translation: CASSQGGGRGRGEQYF. The V call is TRBV4-1, the J call TRBJ2-7; 9 bases match TRBD2. This CDR3 comprises 16 residues. With V trimmed by 1 base and J by 7 bases, 11 bases remained unmatched. Per the germline V gene, CDR1 is MGHRA and CDR2 is YSYEKL.

This chain connects TRBV6-1 to TRBJ1-4; D is undetermined. The V end was cut by 7 bases, the J end by 0 bases, with 6 bases between. CDR1 and CDR2 from the germline V gene are MNHNS and SASEGT. The CDR3 length is 13 residues. DNA of the CDR3: TGTGCCAGCAAACAGACAACTAATGAAAAACTGTTTTTT. This sequence encodes CASKQTTNEKLFF.

The chain couples TRBV7-2 to TRBJ2-7; 10 bases are a match to TRBD2. V lost 1 base, J lost 5 bases, and 14 bases stayed unmatched. This CDR3 region has 18 residues. The germline CDR1 and CDR2 sequences are SGHTA and FQGNSA. The CDR3 sequence: CASSLVPPSGGEFHEQYF. CDR3 sequence (DNA): TGTGCCAGCAGCTTAGTCCCCCCCAGCGGGGGGGAATTCCACGAGCAGTACTTC.

CDR3: CASSPGRGSNYGYTF. In nucleotides, the CDR3 is TGTGCCAGTAGTCCCGGCAGGGGGAGTAACTATGGCTACACCTTC. The chain is built from TRBV19 and TRBJ1-2, with TRBD1 identical over 7 bases. CDR3 length: 15 residues. Looked up from germline, CDR1 is LNHDA and CDR2 is SQIVND (reference sequence). V lost 5 bases and J lost 1; bases outside the gene matches: 7.

The rearrangement links TRBV7-8 to TRBJ1-6; D might be TRBD1 (5 bases). Germline assignment: CDR1 SGHVS and CDR2 FQNEAQ. The CDR3 spans 16 residues. The germline V and J ends were trimmed by 7 bases and 9 bases, with 22 bases remaining between them. CDR3 in DNA: TGTGCCAGCACCCTTAGGGCGGGGCGAAACGGTTCACCCCTCCACTTT. Protein sequence: CASTLRAGRNGSPLHF.